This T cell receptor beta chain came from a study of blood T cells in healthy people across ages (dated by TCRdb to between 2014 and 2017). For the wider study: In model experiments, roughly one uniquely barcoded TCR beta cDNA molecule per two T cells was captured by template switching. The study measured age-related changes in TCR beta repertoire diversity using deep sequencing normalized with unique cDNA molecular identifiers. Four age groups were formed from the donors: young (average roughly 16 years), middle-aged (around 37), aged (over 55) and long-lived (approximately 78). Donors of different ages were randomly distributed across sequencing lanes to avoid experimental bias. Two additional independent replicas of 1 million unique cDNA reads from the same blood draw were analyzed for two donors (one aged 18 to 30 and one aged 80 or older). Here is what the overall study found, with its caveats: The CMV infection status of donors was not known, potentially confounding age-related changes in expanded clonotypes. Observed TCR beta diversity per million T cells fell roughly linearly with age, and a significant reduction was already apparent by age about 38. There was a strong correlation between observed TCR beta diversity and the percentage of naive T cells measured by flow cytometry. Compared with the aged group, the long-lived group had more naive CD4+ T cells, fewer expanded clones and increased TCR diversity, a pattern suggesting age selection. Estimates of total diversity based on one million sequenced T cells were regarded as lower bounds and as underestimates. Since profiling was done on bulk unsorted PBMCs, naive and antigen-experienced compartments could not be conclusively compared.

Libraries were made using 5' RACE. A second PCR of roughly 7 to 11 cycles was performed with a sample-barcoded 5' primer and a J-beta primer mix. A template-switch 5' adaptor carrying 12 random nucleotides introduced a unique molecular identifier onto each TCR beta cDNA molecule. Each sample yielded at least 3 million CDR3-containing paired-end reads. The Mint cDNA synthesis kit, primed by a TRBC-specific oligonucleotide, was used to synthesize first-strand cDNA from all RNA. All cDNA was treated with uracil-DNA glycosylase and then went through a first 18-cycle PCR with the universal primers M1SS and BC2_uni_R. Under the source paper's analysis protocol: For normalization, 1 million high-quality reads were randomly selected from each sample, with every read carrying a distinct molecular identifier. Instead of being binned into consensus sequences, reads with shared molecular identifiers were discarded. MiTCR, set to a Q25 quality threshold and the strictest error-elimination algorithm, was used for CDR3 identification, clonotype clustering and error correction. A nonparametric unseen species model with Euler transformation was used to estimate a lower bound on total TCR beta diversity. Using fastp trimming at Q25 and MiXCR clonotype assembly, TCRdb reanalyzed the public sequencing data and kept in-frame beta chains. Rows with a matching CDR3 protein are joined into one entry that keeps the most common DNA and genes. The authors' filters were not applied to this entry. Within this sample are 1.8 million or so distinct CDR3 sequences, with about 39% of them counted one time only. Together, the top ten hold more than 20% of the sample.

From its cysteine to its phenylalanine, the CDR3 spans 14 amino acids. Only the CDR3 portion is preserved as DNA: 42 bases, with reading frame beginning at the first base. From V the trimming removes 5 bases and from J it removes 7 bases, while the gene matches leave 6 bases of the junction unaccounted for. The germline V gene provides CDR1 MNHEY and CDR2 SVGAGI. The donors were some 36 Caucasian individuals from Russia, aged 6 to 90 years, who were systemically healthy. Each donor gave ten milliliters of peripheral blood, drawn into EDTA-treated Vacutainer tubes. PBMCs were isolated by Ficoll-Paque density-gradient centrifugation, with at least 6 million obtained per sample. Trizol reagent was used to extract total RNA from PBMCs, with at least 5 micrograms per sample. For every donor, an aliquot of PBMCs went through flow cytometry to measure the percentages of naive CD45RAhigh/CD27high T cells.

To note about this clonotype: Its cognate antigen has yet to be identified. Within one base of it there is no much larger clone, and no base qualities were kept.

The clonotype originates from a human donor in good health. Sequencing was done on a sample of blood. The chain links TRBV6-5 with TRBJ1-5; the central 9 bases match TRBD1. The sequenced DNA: TGTGCCAGCAGTCCCGGACAGGGGAGACAGCCCCAGCATTTT. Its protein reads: CASSPGQGRQPQHF.